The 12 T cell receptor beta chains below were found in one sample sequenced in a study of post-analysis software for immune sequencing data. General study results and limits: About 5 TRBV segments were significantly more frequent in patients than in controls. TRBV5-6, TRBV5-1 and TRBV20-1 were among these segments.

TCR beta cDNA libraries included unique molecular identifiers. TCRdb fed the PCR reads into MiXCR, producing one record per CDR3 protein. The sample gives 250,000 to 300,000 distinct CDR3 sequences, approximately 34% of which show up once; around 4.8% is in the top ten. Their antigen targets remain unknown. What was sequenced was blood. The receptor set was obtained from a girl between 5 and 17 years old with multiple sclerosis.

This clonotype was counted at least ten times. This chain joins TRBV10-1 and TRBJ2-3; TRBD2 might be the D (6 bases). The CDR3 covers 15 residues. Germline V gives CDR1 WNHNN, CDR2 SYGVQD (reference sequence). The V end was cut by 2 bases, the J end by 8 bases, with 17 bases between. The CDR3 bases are TGCGCCAGCAGTGAGAACCGGCTCCACGGGGGTACGCAGTATTTT. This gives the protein CASSENRLHGGTQYF.

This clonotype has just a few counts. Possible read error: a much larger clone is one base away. The CDR3 here is CASSLLLRGTNNEQYF. Written as DNA, the CDR3 is TGTGCCAGCAGTTTACTCCTGCGGGGAACTAACAATGAGCAGTACTTC. The gene calls are TRBV12-3 or TRBV12-4 and TRBJ2-7; a weak D match, TRBD2 (6 bases). There are 16 residues in the CDR3. Trimming removed 2 bases at V and 7 bases at J, with 21 bases between.

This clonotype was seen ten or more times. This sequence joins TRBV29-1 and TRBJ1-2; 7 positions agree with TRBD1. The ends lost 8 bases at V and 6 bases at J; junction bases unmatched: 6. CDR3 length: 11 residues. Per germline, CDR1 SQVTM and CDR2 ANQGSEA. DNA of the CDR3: TGCAGCACGAGCACAGGGGATGGCTACACCTTC. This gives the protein CSTSTGDGYTF.

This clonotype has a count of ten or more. The CDR3 region is CASSLVQGAADEQFF. As DNA, the CDR3 is TGTGCCAGCAGTTTAGTACAGGGGGCCGCGGATGAGCAGTTCTTC. The rearrangement uses TRBV28 and TRBJ2-1, with TRBD1 matching over 9 bases. V shed 2 bases, J shed 8 bases, and the junction held 7 bases outside the gene matches. The CDR3 has 15 residues. The germline V gene has CDR1 MDHEN and CDR2 SYDVKM.

CDR3 coding DNA: TGTGCCAGCACCGCCGGGTACGAGCAGTACTTC. Protein: CASTAGYEQYF. The rearrangement joins TRBV6-6 to TRBJ2-7; D is undetermined. Germline lookup yields CDR1 MNHNY and CDR2 SVGAGI (reference sequence). The CDR3 extends over 11 amino acids. V gave up 7 bases and J gave up 4 bases, with 8 bases separating them.

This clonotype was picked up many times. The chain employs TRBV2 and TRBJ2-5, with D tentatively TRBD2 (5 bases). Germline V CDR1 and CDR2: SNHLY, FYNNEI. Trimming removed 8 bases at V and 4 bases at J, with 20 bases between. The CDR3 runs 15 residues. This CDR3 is CASRGQELGTETQYF. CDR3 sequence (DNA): TGTGCCAGCCGGGGTCAGGAGTTGGGCACAGAGACCCAGTACTTC.

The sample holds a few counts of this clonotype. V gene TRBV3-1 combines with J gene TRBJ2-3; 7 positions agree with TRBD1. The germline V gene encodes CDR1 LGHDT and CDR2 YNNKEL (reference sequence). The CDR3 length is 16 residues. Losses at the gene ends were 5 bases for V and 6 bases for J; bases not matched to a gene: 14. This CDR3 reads CASSRNDRALGDTQYF. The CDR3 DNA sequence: TGTGCCAGCAGCAGAAATGACAGGGCCCTCGGGGATACGCAGTATTTT.

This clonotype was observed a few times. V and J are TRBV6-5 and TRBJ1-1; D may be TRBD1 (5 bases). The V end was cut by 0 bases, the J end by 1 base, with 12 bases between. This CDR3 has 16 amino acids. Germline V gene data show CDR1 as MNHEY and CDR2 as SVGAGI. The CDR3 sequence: CASSYSPTGGNTEAFF. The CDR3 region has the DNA TGTGCCAGCAGTTACTCGCCTACAGGCGGGAACACTGAAGCTTTCTTT.

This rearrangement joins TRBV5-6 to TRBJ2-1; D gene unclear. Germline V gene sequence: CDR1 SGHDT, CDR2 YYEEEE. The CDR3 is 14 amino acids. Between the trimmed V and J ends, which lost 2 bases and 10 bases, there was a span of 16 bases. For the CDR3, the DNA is TGTGCCAGCAGCTTAAAGGCTAGTCTGGCCGAGCAGTTCTTC. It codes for CASSLKASLAEQFF.

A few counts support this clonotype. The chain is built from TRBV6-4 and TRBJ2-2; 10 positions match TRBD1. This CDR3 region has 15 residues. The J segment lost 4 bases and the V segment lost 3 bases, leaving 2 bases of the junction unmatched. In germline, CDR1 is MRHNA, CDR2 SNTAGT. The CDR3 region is CASSEGTGATGELFF. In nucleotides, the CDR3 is TGTGCCAGCAGTGAGGGGACAGGGGCCACCGGGGAGCTGTTTTTT.

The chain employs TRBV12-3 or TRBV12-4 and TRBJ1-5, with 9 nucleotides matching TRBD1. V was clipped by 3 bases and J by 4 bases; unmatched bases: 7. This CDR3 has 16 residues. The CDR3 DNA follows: TGTGCCAGCAGTTTCCAGGACAGGGGTGGAAATCAGCCCCAGCATTTT. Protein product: CASSFQDRGGNQPQHF.

CDR3 in amino acids: CASSLPSETQYF. CDR3 DNA sequence: TGCGCCAGCAGCTTGCCCTCGGAGACCCAGTACTTC. The chain uses TRBV5-1 and TRBJ2-5; D is ambiguous. This CDR3 comprises 12 residues. V lost 1 base and J 5 bases, leaving 6 bases between the germline ends. CDR1 and CDR2 (germline): SGHRS, YFSETQ.